Listed below are T cell receptor beta chains from one sample, sequenced in a study of OX40 agonist ivuxolimab in advanced cancers. The table came from immunoSEQ multiplex PCR; TCRdb's copy has only in-frame clones and leaves some out. The table shows 43,000 or so clones, with approximately 71% occurring only once. This material consisted of CD4+ or CD8+ T cells sorted from blood, taken in a trial of the OX40 agonist ivuxolimab. The source of these receptors is an adult with an advanced solid tumor such as melanoma, head and neck, liver or kidney cancer. Each CDR3 is given with its conserved first and last residue. D genes are given only for firm matches. Only part of the rows carry a size: once, few, many, or a class if the clone is expanded.

cdr3_aa	cdr3_nt	j_call	v_call	d_call	clone_size
CASTPRSGTRRETQYF	TGTGCCAGCACCCCGAGGTCAGGGACTAGAAGAGAGACCCAGTACTTC	TRBJ2-5	TRBV6-4	TRBD2	-
CASSARPGGSTSEQFF	TGCGCCAGCAGTGCGCGTCCGGGAGGGTCAACATCTGAGCAGTTCTTC	TRBJ2-1	TRBV10-1	TRBD2	-
CASSIGTNDEQFF	TGTGCCAGCAGCATCGGGACTAACGATGAGCAGTTCTTC	TRBJ2-1	TRBV5-4	TRBD2	once
CASSVGQGPYEQYF	TGTGCCAGCAGCGTGGGACAGGGCCCCTACGAGCAGTACTTC	TRBJ2-7	TRBV7-8	TRBD1	-
CASSPGTGMNTEAFF	TGTGCCAGCTCACCAGGGACAGGGATGAACACTGAAGCTTTCTTT	TRBJ1-1	TRBV18	TRBD1	-
CASTNGGYSGNTIYF	TGTGCCAGCACCAATGGAGGCTATTCGGGAAACACCATATATTTT	TRBJ1-3	TRBV28	-	once
CASSFQGGTYEQYF	TGTGCCAGCAGCTTCCAGGGGGGAACCTACGAGCAGTACTTC	TRBJ2-7	TRBV7-9	-	-
CASSRRQGESYNEQFF	TGTGCCAGTAGTAGGAGACAGGGGGAATCCTACAATGAGCAGTTCTTC	TRBJ2-1	TRBV19	TRBD1	-
CASSEMGGQPQHF	TGTGCCAGCAGTGAAATGGGGGGCCAGCCCCAGCATTTT	TRBJ1-5	TRBV6-1	-	few
CASSLSRGSRDTQYF	TGTGCCAGCAGCTTGTCCCGCGGGAGTAGAGATACGCAGTATTTT	TRBJ2-3	TRBV5-4	TRBD2	-
CASSFRGYNQPQHF	TGTGCCAGCAGCTTCAGGGGATACAATCAGCCCCAGCATTTT	TRBJ1-5	TRBV5-6	-	-
CASSFGGSPRYNEQFF	TGCGCCAGCAGCTTCGGCGGGAGCCCTCGCTACAATGAGCAGTTCTTC	TRBJ2-1	TRBV5-1	TRBD2	once
CASSYRGSGNQPQHF	TGTGCCAGCAGTTACAGGGGCTCGGGTAATCAGCCCCAGCATTTT	TRBJ1-5	TRBV6-6	-	once
CASSQVSLAGVETQYF	TGCGCCAGCAGCCAAGTATCACTAGCGGGAGTAGAGACCCAGTACTTC	TRBJ2-5	TRBV4-1	TRBD2	few
CASSHVGRSSGANVLTF	TGCGCCAGCAGCCATGTTGGTAGGAGCTCTGGGGCCAACGTCCTGACTTTC	TRBJ2-6	TRBV4-1	-	-
CASSTRGDQETQYF	TGTGCCAGCAGCACCCGGGGGGACCAAGAGACCCAGTACTTC	TRBJ2-5	TRBV9	TRBD2	-
CASSLAKVSINEKLFF	TGCGCCAGCAGCTTGGCTAAGGTATCGATTAATGAAAAACTGTTTTTT	TRBJ1-4	TRBV5-1	-	-
CASTPGWPGEQFF	TGTGCCAGCACCCCTGGGTGGCCGGGTGAGCAGTTCTTC	TRBJ2-1	TRBV27	-	-
CASTRAGQGYQETQYF	TGCGCCAGCACCCGAGCGGGACAGGGGTACCAAGAGACCCAGTACTTC	TRBJ2-5	TRBV5-1	TRBD1	-
CASSFGLKADTQYF	TGTGCCAGCAGCTTCGGCCTGAAGGCAGATACGCAGTATTTT	TRBJ2-3	TRBV5-8	-	-
CSVGENNEQFF	TGCAGCGTTGGAGAGAACAATGAGCAGTTCTTC	TRBJ2-1	TRBV29-1	-	few
CASSPQRYQETQYF	TGTGCCAGCAGCCCTCAGCGGTACCAAGAGACCCAGTACTTC	TRBJ2-5	TRBV7-8	-	-
CASSYNGLGIQYF	TGTGCCAGCAGCTACAATGGCCTTGGAATTCAGTACTTC	TRBJ2-4	TRBV7-3	-	-
CASSLVGTGSAYNEQFF	TGCGCCAGCAGCTTGGTAGGGACAGGGAGCGCCTACAATGAGCAGTTCTTC	TRBJ2-1	TRBV5-1	TRBD1	-
CASSLGGRDTQYF	TGCGCCAGCAGCTTGGGCGGGAGGGATACGCAGTATTTT	TRBJ2-3	TRBV5-1	TRBD2	-
CASSRTTRTRETQYF	TGTGCCAGCAGCCGCACGACTAGGACAAGAGAGACCCAGTACTTC	TRBJ2-5	TRBV5-4	-	-
CASERSGIQYF	TGTGCCAGCGAGAGGTCGGGCATTCAGTACTTC	TRBJ2-4	TRBV6-5	-	-
CASSPPLYGYTF	TGTGCCAGTAGTCCTCCCCTCTATGGCTACACCTTC	TRBJ1-2	TRBV19	-	-
CASRIYPDSSYEQYF	TGTGCCAGCAGAATTTACCCGGACAGCTCCTACGAGCAGTACTTC	TRBJ2-7	TRBV6-5	-	few
CASSFQGPGSSGNTIYF	TGTGCCAGCAGTTTTCAGGGGCCGGGGTCCTCTGGAAACACCATATATTTT	TRBJ1-3	TRBV28	-	-
CASSPADRAYGYTF	TGCGCCAGCAGCCCTGCGGACAGGGCATATGGCTACACCTTC	TRBJ1-2	TRBV5-1	TRBD1	-
CASSGATRATEYF	TGTGCCAGCAGTGGCGCGACAAGGGCCACCGAGTACTTC	TRBJ2-7	TRBV2	-	-
CASQGVGDTQYF	TGTGCCAGCCAGGGGGTCGGAGATACGCAGTATTTT	TRBJ2-3	TRBV5-4	TRBD1	few
CASSFRGGPTSYNEQFF	TGTGCCAGCAGCTTCCGGGGCGGGCCAACCTCCTACAATGAGCAGTTCTTC	TRBJ2-1	TRBV7-3	-	few
CASSPDRAYEQYF	TGTGCCAGCAGCCCAGACAGGGCCTACGAGCAGTACTTC	TRBJ2-7	TRBV7-9	TRBD1	-
CASSFGDATSHEQFF	TGTGCCAGCAGTTTCGGGGACGCTACGTCCCATGAGCAGTTCTTC	TRBJ2-1	TRBV28	-	-
CASSPIDGSGNTIYF	TGTGCCAGCAGCCCTATAGACGGGTCGGGAAACACCATATATTTT	TRBJ1-3	TRBV5-5	-	-
CASSPGLNTDTQYF	TGTGCCAGCAGCCCGGGACTTAACACAGATACGCAGTATTTT	TRBJ2-3	TRBV7-8	-	-
CASGLVYPGEQFF	TGTGCCAGCGGGTTAGTGTATCCGGGTGAGCAGTTCTTC	TRBJ2-1	TRBV19	-	-
CASSPSGSDEQYF	TGTGCCAGCAGCCCAAGCGGGAGTGACGAGCAGTACTTC	TRBJ2-7	TRBV7-3	TRBD2	-
CASDRGGQETQYF	TGTGCCAGCGACCGGGGGGGGCAAGAGACCCAGTACTTC	TRBJ2-5	TRBV28	TRBD2	-
CASSKRTGSYNEQFF	TGCGCCAGCAGCAAGAGGACTGGGTCCTACAATGAGCAGTTCTTC	TRBJ2-1	TRBV4-1	-	-
CASSVIGGQSEQYF	TGTGCCAGCAGTGTTATTGGGGGTCAATCCGAGCAGTACTTC	TRBJ2-7	TRBV6-1	-	-
CASSLGLAGADHEQFF	TGTGCCAGCAGCTTGGGGCTAGCGGGAGCGGACCATGAGCAGTTCTTC	TRBJ2-1	TRBV5-4	TRBD2	-
CASSDSGDRYEQYF	TGCGCCAGCAGCGATTCCGGGGACCGGTACGAGCAGTACTTC	TRBJ2-7	TRBV5-1	-	once
CASNLGLAGGPSGELFF	TGTGCCAGCAACTTAGGGCTAGCGGGAGGGCCCTCCGGGGAGCTGTTTTTT	TRBJ2-2	TRBV7-3	TRBD2	-
CASSLLQTQYF	TGTGCCAGCAGCTTGTTGCAGACCCAGTACTTC	TRBJ2-5	TRBV5-6	-	-
CASRPGGGETQYF	TGTGCCAGCCGACCCGGGGGAGGGGAGACCCAGTACTTC	TRBJ2-5	TRBV5-5	TRBD2	-
CASSLGRRGGYGYTF	TGCGCCAGCAGCTTGGGTAGGAGGGGAGGATATGGCTACACCTTC	TRBJ1-2	TRBV5-1	-	once
CASSIEGPGGFGYTF	TGTGCCAGCAGTATCGAGGGGCCAGGGGGCTTCGGCTACACCTTC	TRBJ1-2	TRBV6-5	TRBD1	-
CASSYQGEAFF	TGTGCCAGCAGTTACCAAGGTGAAGCTTTCTTT	TRBJ1-1	TRBV6-6	-	-
CASSSPPADTQYF	TGTGCCAGCAGCTCCCCCCCGGCAGATACGCAGTATTTT	TRBJ2-3	TRBV11-3	-	-
CASSPPATDTQYF	TGTGCCAGCAGTCCTCCGGCCACAGATACGCAGTATTTT	TRBJ2-3	TRBV27	-	few